One and the same sample provided the 11 T cell receptor beta chains below, sequenced in a study of blood T cell repertoires in COVID-19. Clones were sequenced by immunoSEQ multiplex PCR, and TCRdb holds only the in-frame ones, with some missing. Of about 180,000 clones listed, about 86% are singletons. Source material: peripheral blood. These receptors all come from a young woman with active or convalescent COVID-19.

The rearrangement joins TRBV18 to TRBJ2-1, with TRBD2 as a possible D gene (6 bases). The length of the CDR3 is 12 residues. The germline gives CDR1 KGHSH, CDR2 LQKENI. The germline V and J ends were trimmed by 3 bases and 15 bases, with 15 bases remaining between them. CDR3 sequence reads: CASSPGIAVTFF. CDR3 DNA: TGTGCCAGCTCACCGGGAATAGCGGTTACGTTCTTC.

The CDR3 is CASSPSDRGNEKLFF. Here the CDR3 DNA reads TGTGCCAGCTCACCGTCGGACAGGGGGAATGAAAAACTGTTTTTT. The chain employs TRBV18 and TRBJ1-4; 10 nucleotides match TRBD1. The CDR3 length is 15 residues. V dropped 3 bases and J dropped 5; count of bases not matched to a gene: 3. Germline V lookup: CDR1 KGHSH, CDR2 LQKENI.

The chain uses TRBV2 and TRBJ2-1, with TRBD2 identical over 9 bases. Germline assignment: CDR1 SNHLY and CDR2 FYNNEI. Trimming took 1 base from V and 8 from J; bases not matched to a gene: 9. This CDR3 contains 16 residues. CDR3 residues: CASSEGLAGRVYEQFF. The CDR3 DNA is TGTGCCAGCAGTGAAGGGCTAGCGGGACGGGTATATGAGCAGTTCTTC.

The chain uses TRBV6-5 and TRBJ1-1, with a weak D call TRBD1 (5 bases). Germline V gene lookup returns CDR1 MNHEY and CDR2 SVGAGI. The CDR3 totals 15 residues. Trimming removed 5 bases at V and 3 bases at J, with 16 bases between. CDR3: CASSHNRRVYTEAFF. Here the CDR3 DNA reads TGTGCCAGCAGTCACAACAGGAGGGTATACACTGAAGCTTTCTTT.

As regards this clone: The identical CDR3 is also encoded by other nucleotide sequences in the sample. The V call is TRBV7-2, the J call TRBJ2-5; the D gene is possibly TRBD1 (6 bases). The CDR3 covers 14 residues. Germline V gene sequence: CDR1 SGHTA, CDR2 FQGNSA. Trimming stripped 0 bases from V and 5 bases from J, with 10 bases between. The CDR3 here is CASSLAGGGETQYF. CDR3 bases: TGTGCCAGCAGCTTAGCTGGGGGCGGGGAGACCCAGTACTTC.

This rearrangement joins TRBV9 to TRBJ2-7; weak D call: TRBD2 (5 bases). The CDR3 totals 14 residues. CDR1 SGDLS and CDR2 YYNGEE come from the germline V gene. V was shortened by 0 bases and J by 7 bases, with 14 bases between the two germline ends. CDR3 nucleotide sequence: TGTGCCAGCAGCGTAGATAGCGAACTACGGGAGCAGTACTTC. As protein: CASSVDSELREQYF.

The chain carries TRBV27 and TRBJ2-4; D gene uncertain. Germline loops: CDR1 MNHEY, CDR2 SMNVEV (reference sequence). V lost 4 bases and J lost 0, with 4 bases in between. The CDR3 is made up of 13 amino acids. CDR3 in amino acids: CASSSLAKNIQYF. CDR3 in DNA: TGTGCCAGCAGTTCTTTAGCCAAAAACATTCAGTACTTC.

This clone was found once. The rearrangement links TRBV19 to TRBJ2-1; perhaps TRBD1 as D (5 bases). Deletions cut 6 bases from V and 7 bases from J, with 13 bases between. Germline V gene data show CDR1 as LNHDA and CDR2 as SQIVND (reference sequence). CDR3 length equals 13 residues. The CDR3 DNA reads TGTGCCAGTAGCAGGGCCGGCAGGAATGAGCAGTTCTTC. This codes for CASSRAGRNEQFF.

This rearrangement joins TRBV2 to TRBJ1-5, with a weak D call TRBD1 (5 bases). Deletions cut 4 bases from V and 0 bases from J, with 10 bases between. Germline V gene lookup returns CDR1 SNHLY and CDR2 FYNNEI. This CDR3 has 15 amino acids. CDR3 in amino acids: CASSGEGYSNQPQHF. The DNA of the CDR3 is TGTGCCAGCAGTGGGGAGGGGTATAGCAATCAGCCCCAGCATTTT.

V and J are TRBV12-2 and TRBJ2-3; the table names TRBD2, a call not compared with the DNA. TRBV12-2 is labeled a pseudogene. This CDR3 spans 15 amino acids. CDR3 sequence reads: CASLTSSGVADTQYF. CDR3 DNA sequence: TGTGCAAGTCTCACCTCTAGCGGGGTAGCAGATACGCAGTATTTT.

In its sample, this clone was seen many times. The chain recombines TRBV14 with TRBJ1-1; D is ambiguous. The V end was cut by 4 bases, the J end by 0 bases, with 9 bases between. The CDR3 covers 14 residues. Germline CDR1 and CDR2: SGHDN and FVKESK. In nucleotides, the CDR3 is TGTGCCAGCAGCCGAGCCGGGATGAACACTGAAGCTTTCTTT. Its translation: CASSRAGMNTEAFF.